This T cell receptor (beta chain) originates from a study of blood T cell repertoires in COVID-19. Study information: Both acute and convalescent COVID-19 samples were obtained from the United States, Italy and Spain.

Authors' analysis steps: Estimates of nucleated cell counts were drawn from the amplification of reference gene primers. Profiled with immunoSEQ multiplex PCR; TCRdb holds only in-frame clones, not every one. That table is the source of V, J and clone size, and D and trimming were worked out from the DNA. Of 310,000 or so clones detected, about 85% appear once; the ten largest clones hold roughly 2.2%. The specimen was peripheral blood. The receptor's source is a woman aged 45-65 years who had recovered from COVID-19.

The CDR3 spells CASSSGTLGEPLHF. The CDR3 DNA follows: TGTGCCAGCAGTTCCGGTACGCTCGGGGAGCCCCTCCACTTT. The chain has TRBV11-2 and TRBJ1-6, with D unclear. The CDR3 is 14 residues long. Deletions cut 6 bases from V and 13 bases from J, with 19 bases between. Per germline, CDR1 SGHAT and CDR2 FQNNGV.